The 21 T cell receptor beta chains in this list originate from one sample, sequenced in a study of T cell responses to AZD1222 COVID-19 vaccine. Method: immunoSEQ multiplex PCR; TCRdb's copy keeps in-frame clones and lacks some. The sample has over 75,000 clones; approximately 92% are singletons. The specimen was peripheral blood, collected on day 0 of AZD1222 vaccination. The receptors were gathered from an adult in good health.

The V call is TRBV24-1, the J call TRBJ1-2; D is undetermined. CDR3 length equals 14 residues. V shed 3 bases and J shed 2 bases, with 9 bases lying between them. Germline V gene lookup returns CDR1 KGHDR and CDR2 SFDVKD. Here the CDR3 reads CATSDPTINYGYTF. DNA for the CDR3: TGTGCCACCAGTGATCCGACCATAAACTATGGCTACACCTTC.

CDR3 residues: CAWSQGGLAGGTDTQYF. Written as DNA, the CDR3 is TGTGCCTGGTCCCAGGGGGGACTAGCGGGAGGGACAGATACGCAGTATTTT. The gene calls are TRBV30 and TRBJ2-3, with TRBD2 matching 16 bases. Germline trimming cut 5 bases from V and 3 bases from J; bases unmatched to any gene: 8. Germline-derived CDR1 and CDR2 are GTSNPN and SVGIG (reference sequence). This CDR3 spans 17 amino acids.

The chain links TRBV6-1 to TRBJ1-5; D not resolved. Trimming took 2 bases from V and 2 from J, leaving 4 bases between them. Germline V gene data show CDR1 as MNHNS and CDR2 as SASEGT. This CDR3 spans 13 amino acids. As DNA, the CDR3 is TGTGCCAGCAGTGAACGGGGCAATCAGCCCCAGCATTTT. Translation gives CASSERGNQPQHF.

This clone has just one count. This sequence joins TRBV6-2 or TRBV6-3 and TRBJ2-3; TRBD2 agrees at 13 bases. V shed 5 bases, J shed 5 bases, and the junction held 4 bases outside the gene matches. The germline gives CDR1 MNHEY, CDR2 SVGEGT. This CDR3 is built from 15 residues. DNA of the CDR3: TGTGCCAGCAGTCAAGGACTAGCGGGAGTAGATACGCAGTATTTT. Its translation: CASSQGLAGVDTQYF.

This chain joins TRBV6-6 and TRBJ2-4; D is unresolved. The CDR3 is made up of 16 amino acids. CDR1 is MNHNY and CDR2 is SVGAGI in the germline V gene (reference sequence). Trimming removed 6 bases at V and 0 bases at J, with 15 bases between. For the CDR3, the DNA is TGTGCCAGCAGAAGCGACACTTCCCTAGCCAAAAACATTCAGTACTTC. This codes for CASRSDTSLAKNIQYF.

This clone was seen once. The chain couples TRBV4-3 to TRBJ1-2, with 7 bases that match TRBD1. Trimming removed 0 bases from V and 2 bases from J; junction bases left unmatched: 3. The CDR3 loop spans 15 amino acids. CDR1 LGHNA and CDR2 YSLEER come from the germline V gene. CDR3 sequence: CASSQDPTGNYGYTF. CDR3 DNA sequence: TGCGCCAGCAGCCAAGATCCGACAGGGAACTATGGCTACACCTTC.

V gene TRBV28 combines with J gene TRBJ2-1; the D gene is possibly TRBD2 (6 bases). Germline CDR1 MDHEN, CDR2 SYDVKM. The ends were cut back, 4 bases at V and 0 bases at J, with 19 bases in the middle. CDR3 length: 18 residues. The CDR3, as DNA: TGTGCCAGCAGTTCCCATCCCCGGGACTTTCACTCCTACAATGAGCAGTTCTTC. Translated: CASSSHPRDFHSYNEQFF. The full variable domain, in which reference TRBV28 and TRBJ2-1 provide the parts outside the CDR3, is DVKVTQSSRYLVKRTGEKVFLECVQDMDHENMFWYRQDPGLGLRLIYFSYDVKMKEKGDIPEGYSVSREKKERFSLILESASTNQTSMYLCASSSHPRDFHSYNEQFFGPGTRLTVL.

The chain has TRBV7-2 and TRBJ2-7, with TRBD2 matching over 10 bases. This CDR3 region has 13 residues. Germline CDR1 and CDR2: SGHTA and FQGNSA. V shed 6 bases and J 4 bases; nucleotides not matched to a gene: 3. This CDR3 reads CASRKAGGYEQYF. The CDR3 nucleotides read TGTGCCAGCAGGAAAGCGGGAGGGTACGAGCAGTACTTC.

The chain employs TRBV25-1 and TRBJ2-7; 8 bases map to TRBD1. Looked up from germline, CDR1 is MGHDK and CDR2 is SYGVNS. This CDR3 has 14 residues. V shed 6 bases and J 6 bases; nucleotides not matched to a gene: 10. The CDR3 loop is CASSLGTGFLEQYF. The CDR3 DNA reads TGTGCCAGCAGCCTCGGGACAGGATTTCTCGAGCAGTACTTC.

J is TRBJ2-4 and V is TRBV28; D possibly matches TRBD1 or TRBD2 (7 bases each). V gave up 5 bases and J gave up 3 bases, with 17 bases separating them. Germline-derived CDR1 and CDR2 are MDHEN and SYDVKM. CDR3 length: 16 residues. CDR3 in amino acids: CASSPPGGVGKNIQYF. CDR3 nucleotide sequence: TGTGCCAGCAGTCCCCCAGGGGGGGTGGGCAAAAACATTCAGTACTTC.

The rearrangement uses TRBV28 and TRBJ2-3, with no clear D. CDR3 length: 12 amino acids. Trimming took 6 bases from V and 2 from J, leaving 6 bases between them. Germline V CDR1 and CDR2: MDHEN, SYDVKM. CDR3 DNA: TGTGCCAGCAGACAGTTCACAGATACGCAGTATTTT. Amino acids: CASRQFTDTQYF.

This CDR3 is CASSMEGSGRAADTQYF. The CDR3 coding sequence is TGCGCCAGCAGCATGGAGGGTAGCGGGAGGGCCGCAGATACGCAGTATTTT. This chain connects TRBV5-1 to TRBJ2-3; 11 bases line up with TRBD2. The V gene end was trimmed by 4 bases and the J gene end by 4 bases; junction bases not matched to a gene: 11. In germline, CDR1 is SGHRS, CDR2 YFSETQ. CDR3 length: 17 amino acids.

A remark on this clone: The junction does not match germline at one end; this may be a read error. This chain joins TRBV7-9 and TRBJ1-2, with 8 positions matching TRBD1. The CDR3 has 12 residues. Per germline, CDR1 SEHNR and CDR2 FQNEAQ (reference sequence). The CDR3 is CASSSQGGQAPF. In DNA, the CDR3 is TGTGCCAGCAGCTCCCAGGGGGGACAGGCGCCGTTC.

This rearrangement joins TRBV2 to TRBJ2-7, with D tentatively TRBD2 (5 bases). Germline values: CDR1 SNHLY, CDR2 FYNNEI. This CDR3 has 12 residues. The ends were cut back, 7 bases at V and 3 bases at J, with 10 bases in the middle. CDR3 protein: CASTVGLYEQYF. For the CDR3, the DNA is TGTGCCAGCACGGTCGGACTCTACGAGCAGTACTTC. Full variable domain (missing parts from reference TRBV2 and TRBJ2-7): EPEVTQTPSHQVTQMGQEVILRCVPISNHLYFYWYRQILGQKVEFLVSFYNNEISEKSEIFDDQFSVERPDGSNFTLKIRSTKLEDSAMYFCASTVGLYEQYFGPGTRLTVT.

The gene calls are TRBV15 and TRBJ2-7, with D unclear. CDR3 length: 13 amino acids. V lost 0 bases to trimming and J lost 9 bases, with 12 bases between them. CDR1 is LNHNV, CDR2 YYDKDF, per germline (reference sequence). The CDR3 loop reads CATSRDIQAPQYF. The CDR3 bases are TGTGCCACCAGCAGAGATATTCAGGCCCCGCAGTACTTC.

The chain links TRBV10-3 to TRBJ2-4, with TRBD2 matching 13 bases. Germline V CDR1 and CDR2: ENHRY, SYGVKD. The CDR3 consists of 18 residues. V lost 5 bases to trimming and J lost 8 bases; unmatched junction nucleotides: 15. The CDR3 is CAISPTTGTSGNRDIQYF. DNA of the CDR3: TGTGCCATCAGTCCTACGACCGGGACTAGCGGGAACCGAGACATTCAGTACTTC.

This chain connects TRBV28 to TRBJ2-1, with D tentatively TRBD1 (6 bases). Trimming stripped 4 bases from V and 15 bases from J, with 13 bases between. CDR1 is MDHEN, CDR2 SYDVKM, per germline. The CDR3 runs 11 residues. The CDR3 DNA is TGTGCCAGCAGTTCACACAGGGTTACGTTCTTC. Translation gives CASSSHRVTFF. Full variable domain (rest looked up from reference TRBV28 and TRBJ2-1): DVKVTQSSRYLVKRTGEKVFLECVQDMDHENMFWYRQDPGLGLRLIYFSYDVKMKEKGDIPEGYSVSREKKERFSLILESASTNQTSMYLCASSSHRVTFFGPGTRLTVL.

V is TRBV5-1 and J is TRBJ1-1; no clear D. Germline V gene lookup returns CDR1 SGHRS and CDR2 YFSETQ. V was pared by 0 bases and J by 8 bases, with 14 bases between. The CDR3 is 14 residues long. The CDR3: CASSLVSNGVEAFF. The CDR3 region has the DNA TGCGCCAGCAGCTTGGTGTCCAACGGAGTCGAAGCTTTCTTT.

The chain links TRBV12-3 or TRBV12-4 to TRBJ2-4; D is ambiguous. The CDR3 has 12 amino acids. V was shortened by 4 bases and J by 6 bases, with 7 bases between the two germline ends. The CDR3 DNA is TGTGCCAGCAGTTGGTCGAGAAACATTCAGTACTTC. Amino acid sequence: CASSWSRNIQYF.

V gene TRBV6-1 combines with J gene TRBJ2-1; 9 nucleotides line up with TRBD2. After removal of 5 bases from V and 1 base from J, the junction contained 3 bases not matched to a gene. This CDR3 is built from 15 residues. Germline CDR1 reads MNHNS; CDR2 reads SASEGT. CDR3 protein: CASSSTSGSYNEQFF. Written as DNA, the CDR3 is TGTGCCAGCAGTTCGACTAGCGGATCCTACAATGAGCAGTTCTTC.

The genes are TRBV3-1 (or the pseudogene TRBV3-2) and TRBJ2-7, with no clear D. Deletions cut 6 bases from V and 2 bases from J, with 17 bases between. Germline V gene data show CDR1 as LGHDT and CDR2 as YNNKEL (reference sequence). The CDR3 runs 15 residues. The CDR3 loop is CASSIGFSTTYEQYF. The CDR3 DNA follows: TGTGCCAGCAGTATAGGGTTTTCCACCACCTACGAGCAGTACTTC.